Listed here are 30 T cell receptor beta chains from one sample, sequenced in a study of blood T cell repertoires in COVID-19. Data came from immunoSEQ multiplex PCR; TCRdb stores just in-frame clones and leaves some out. The sample shows 150,000 to 200,000 clones, 87% of them seen only once. Input material: peripheral blood. Receptors originate from a man between 60 and 75 years old with active or convalescent COVID-19.

This clone was found a few times. V and J are TRBV7-9 and TRBJ1-4, with D tentatively TRBD1 (5 bases). This CDR3 has 14 amino acids. V dropped 4 bases and J dropped 3 bases, with 9 bases sitting between them. Germline V gives CDR1 SEHNR, CDR2 FQNEAQ (reference sequence). The CDR3 loop is CASSSDRANEKLFF. In DNA form, the CDR3 reads TGTGCCAGCAGCTCAGACAGAGCTAATGAAAAACTGTTTTTT.

CDR3 in amino acids: CASSLAGGSDTQYF. Written as DNA, the CDR3 is TGTGCCAGCAGCTTAGCGGGGGGGTCGGATACGCAGTATTTT. The chain has TRBV7-3 and TRBJ2-3; 9 positions match TRBD2. Germline V gene data show CDR1 as SGHTA and CDR2 as FQGTGA. This CDR3 region has 14 residues. The J segment lost 6 bases and the V segment lost 2 bases, leaving 3 bases of the junction unmatched.

With regard to this clone: Other DNA sequences in this specimen translate into the identical CDR3. The gene calls are TRBV5-1 and TRBJ1-2; possibly TRBD1 for D (5 bases). Germline V gene data show CDR1 as SGHRS and CDR2 as YFSETQ. Trimming removed 4 bases at V and 2 bases at J, with 12 bases between. This CDR3 is 14 amino acids long. The CDR3 DNA is TGCGCCAGCAGCCTTGACCCAGGGAACTATGGCTACACCTTC. Translated: CASSLDPGNYGYTF.

The genes are TRBV2 and TRBJ1-2, with 10 positions matching TRBD1. V lost 4 bases and J lost 5; bases outside the gene matches: 7. This CDR3 spans 15 amino acids. Germline V gene data show CDR1 as SNHLY and CDR2 as FYNNEI. Here the CDR3 DNA reads TGTGCCAGCAGTGGACAGGGGGCTTTTAGGTATGGCTACACCTTC. It yields the protein CASSGQGAFRYGYTF.

The chain links TRBV2 to TRBJ1-2, with 7 bases identical to TRBD1. Germline loops: CDR1 SNHLY, CDR2 FYNNEI. The CDR3 is made up of 13 amino acids. The V segment lost 4 bases and the J segment 5 bases; nucleotides outside the gene matches: 4. In DNA, the CDR3 is TGTGCCAGCAGTGGGGGGACAGTGTATGGCTACACCTTC. Protein: CASSGGTVYGYTF.

The J gene is TRBJ1-5, the V gene TRBV7-2; no clear D gene. The CDR3 is made up of 16 amino acids. V was shortened by 5 bases and J by 0 bases, with 14 bases between the two germline ends. CDR1 is SGHTA, CDR2 FQGNSA, per germline. In DNA, the CDR3 is TGTGCCAGCAGCCTAAGGAGTGGAAATAGCAATCAGCCCCAGCATTTT. This encodes CASSLRSGNSNQPQHF.

This chain links TRBV3-1 (or the pseudogene TRBV3-2) with TRBJ1-3; D remains unclear. The V gene's germline CDR1 is LGHDT and CDR2 YNNKEL (reference sequence). The CDR3 runs 13 residues. V lost 1 base to trimming and J lost 7 bases, with 8 bases between them. CDR3 sequence (DNA): TGTGCCAGCAGCCAAGGAGGTCTTAACACCATATATTTT. Its protein is CASSQGGLNTIYF.

This clone was found a few times. This chain uses TRBV7-9 with TRBJ1-3; D is undetermined. Germline CDR1 SEHNR, CDR2 FQNEAQ (reference sequence). The CDR3 length is 15 residues. Trimming removed 2 bases at V and 0 bases at J, with 8 bases between. CDR3 DNA sequence: TGTGCCAGCAGCTTAAGAGTGCGCTCTGGAAACACCATATATTTT. Translated, it gives CASSLRVRSGNTIYF.

The chain employs TRBV27 and TRBJ2-7, with D unclear. The CDR3 is made up of 14 amino acids. Germline loops: CDR1 MNHEY, CDR2 SMNVEV (reference sequence). Deletions cut 3 bases from V and 8 bases from J, with 17 bases between. CDR3 amino acids: CASSFTGSPWKQYF. Here the CDR3 DNA reads TGTGCCAGCAGTTTTACCGGGTCCCCGTGGAAGCAGTACTTC.

The chain links TRBV5-1 to TRBJ2-3; D is unresolved. The CDR3 sequence is 14 residues long. With 1 base removed from V and 5 bases from J, the gap between germline ends came to 11 bases. Germline V gives CDR1 SGHRS, CDR2 YFSETQ. The DNA of the CDR3 is TGCGCCAGCAGCTTGAGGCCGGGTGAAGATACGCAGTATTTT. Amino acids: CASSLRPGEDTQYF.

The chain links TRBV29-1 to TRBJ1-2, with 8 bases lining up with TRBD1. The CDR3 is 15 residues long. V was pared by 2 bases and J by 3 bases, with 8 bases of the junction left unmatched. The germline CDR1 and CDR2 sequences are SQVTM and ANQGSEA. The CDR3 reads CSVELDRELDYGYTF. The CDR3 DNA follows: TGCAGCGTTGAATTGGACAGGGAATTAGACTATGGCTACACCTTC.

This clone was observed once. The chain has TRBV29-1 and TRBJ2-7; 7 bases are shared with TRBD2. Germline V gene sequence: CDR1 SQVTM, CDR2 ANQGSEA. This CDR3 has 13 residues. V shed 1 base and J 2 bases; nucleotides not matched to a gene: 2. DNA for the CDR3: TGCAGCGTTGAAGGGACTAGACCCTACGAGCAGTACTTC. Protein sequence: CSVEGTRPYEQYF.

The V call is TRBV2, the J call TRBJ1-1; no clear D. This CDR3 is 13 amino acids long. V was trimmed by 6 bases and J by 4 bases, leaving 12 bases between them. Germline V lookup: CDR1 SNHLY, CDR2 FYNNEI. Here the CDR3 reads CASRVFPGTEAFF. CDR3 DNA: TGTGCCAGCAGGGTGTTCCCCGGCACTGAAGCTTTCTTT.

This chain connects TRBV15 to TRBJ2-1; 8 bases match TRBD1. The length of the CDR3 is 15 residues. CDR1 is LNHNV, CDR2 YYDKDF, per germline (reference sequence). V gave up 1 base and J gave up 5 bases; unmatched junction bases: 4. CDR3 nucleotides: TGTGCCACCAGCAGAGGGGGGACAGGTAACAATGAGCAGTTCTTC. Translation: CATSRGGTGNNEQFF.

This chain connects TRBV4-1 to TRBJ2-2, with D possibly matching TRBD2 (6 bases). The germline CDR1 and CDR2 sequences are MGHRA and YSYEKL. The CDR3 contains 16 residues. Trimming stripped 0 bases from V and 4 bases from J, with 12 bases between. CDR3 residues: CASSQERGEITGELFF. The DNA for the CDR3 is TGCGCCAGCAGCCAAGAGCGGGGAGAGATCACCGGGGAGCTGTTTTTT.

V and J are TRBV5-1 and TRBJ1-6; perhaps TRBD1 as D (6 bases). The length of the CDR3 is 14 residues. Germline CDR1 SGHRS, CDR2 YFSETQ. The V end was cut by 4 bases, the J end by 9 bases, with 14 bases between. DNA of the CDR3: TGCGCCAGCAGCCTCGGGGGGGCGAGTTCACCCCTCCACTTT. Translated: CASSLGGASSPLHF.

The chain combines TRBV7-8 with TRBJ1-2, with 8 bases that match TRBD1. Trimming took 3 bases from V and 6 from J; bases not matched to a gene: 6. The CDR3 spans 14 residues. Germline V gene sequence: CDR1 SGHVS, CDR2 FQNEAQ. CDR3 in DNA: TGTGCCAGCAGCTTGGGACAGGCCTTCGATGGCTACACCTTC. Translated, it gives CASSLGQAFDGYTF.

This clone was seen more than once but under ten times. V usage is TRBV7-3 and J usage is TRBJ2-6; no reliable D call. This CDR3 is 15 amino acids long. Trimming left V 1 base short and J 4 bases short, with 8 bases between. Germline V CDR1 and CDR2: SGHTA, FQGTGA. CDR3 amino acids: CASSLSAGGANVLTF. The CDR3 DNA is TGTGCCAGCAGCTTAAGCGCAGGAGGGGCCAACGTCCTGACTTTC.

This rearrangement joins TRBV6-5 to TRBJ1-4, with TRBD1 matching over 7 bases. The CDR3 contains 15 residues. With V trimmed by 4 bases and J by 4 bases, 6 bases remained unmatched. Germline CDR1 is MNHEY and CDR2 is SVGAGI. This chain's CDR3 is CASSFSGTVNEKLFF. The CDR3 region has the DNA TGTGCCAGCAGTTTCTCCGGGACAGTTAATGAAAAACTGTTTTTT.

The V and J genes are TRBV29-1 and TRBJ2-3; 7 nucleotides agree with TRBD1. The CDR3 runs to 12 residues. Unmatched junction bases numbered 8, after V lost 8 bases and J lost 6 bases. Germline V gene sequence: CDR1 SQVTM, CDR2 ANQGSEA. The CDR3 protein is CSLSTGIDTQYF. The CDR3, as DNA: TGCAGCCTGTCGACAGGGATCGATACGCAGTATTTT.

V and J are TRBV5-1 and TRBJ2-7; 9 bases agree with TRBD2. Germline V gives CDR1 SGHRS, CDR2 YFSETQ. V was pared by 0 bases and J by 4 bases, with 2 bases of the junction left unmatched. This CDR3 contains 14 residues. CDR3 DNA sequence: TGCGCCAGCAGCTTGGAAGCGGGGGGTTACGAGCAGTACTTC. Encoded protein: CASSLEAGGYEQYF.

For this clone: The sample holds other DNA sequences that translate to the same CDR3. The chain couples TRBV5-1 to TRBJ1-2; TRBD1 agrees at 9 bases. Trimming at V came to 4 bases and at J to 2 bases, leaving 3 bases not matched to a gene. This CDR3 has 14 amino acids. Per germline, CDR1 SGHRS and CDR2 YFSETQ. The CDR3 region has the DNA TGCGCCAGCAGCCCCGGGACAGGGAACTATGGCTACACCTTC. It specifies CASSPGTGNYGYTF.

The rearrangement joins TRBV15 to TRBJ2-7; TRBD2 aligns across 7 bases. Trimming removed 5 bases from V and 7 bases from J; junction bases left unmatched: 14. This CDR3 spans 15 amino acids. CDR1 and CDR2 (germline): LNHNV, YYDKDF (reference sequence). CDR3 in amino acids: CATSGGDGRRVEQYF. CDR3 DNA: TGTGCCACCAGCGGGGGGGACGGCAGGAGGGTTGAGCAGTACTTC.

Notes on this clone: A read error may produce the germline difference seen at one junction end. The chain links TRBV19 to TRBJ2-1; 7 positions agree with TRBD2. CDR3 length: 12 amino acids. Germline V CDR1 and CDR2: LNHDA, SQIVND (reference sequence). The CDR3 nucleotides read TGTGCCACTAGTGGGGGGGGCAATGAGCAGTTCTTC. Amino acids: CATSGGGNEQFF.

This rearrangement joins TRBV5-1 to TRBJ2-5; TRBD2 matches 11 bases. The germline CDR1 and CDR2 sequences are SGHRS and YFSETQ. This CDR3 is 17 amino acids long. V gave up 4 bases and J gave up 5 bases; unmatched junction bases: 13. The CDR3 DNA follows: TGCGCCAGCAGCCCGCGACTAGCGGGGAATCCCGGGGAGACCCAGTACTTC. This translates into CASSPRLAGNPGETQYF.

This clone was counted between two and nine times. V and J are TRBV30 and TRBJ2-1; 9 nucleotides agree with TRBD1. The V gene end was trimmed by 3 bases and the J gene end by 2 bases; junction bases not matched to a gene: 8. Germline V CDR1 and CDR2: GTSNPN, SVGIG (reference sequence). This CDR3 has 16 amino acids. The chain's CDR3 is CAWSEGTGRAYNEQFF. In DNA, the CDR3 is TGTGCCTGGAGCGAGGGGACAGGGCGGGCCTACAATGAGCAGTTCTTC.

This chain connects TRBV7-6 to TRBJ2-7, with 9 bases aligning to TRBD2. CDR1 is SGHVS and CDR2 is FNYEAQ in the germline V gene. This CDR3 is built from 16 residues. The J segment lost 2 bases and the V segment lost 5 bases, leaving 10 bases of the junction unmatched. The CDR3 DNA is TGTGCCAGCAGCGGGTTTACGGCGGGGGGGCCCTACGAGCAGTACTTC. Translated: CASSGFTAGGPYEQYF.

The chain links TRBV30 to TRBJ2-1; 12 bases fit TRBD2. Germline CDR1 is GTSNPN and CDR2 is SVGIG (reference sequence). V lost 4 bases, J lost 8 bases, and 6 bases stayed unmatched. The CDR3 length is 14 residues. The CDR3 DNA follows: TGTGCCTGGACTAGCGGGGGGGCCGGAGATGAGCAGTTCTTC. This translates into CAWTSGGAGDEQFF.

The chain links TRBV15 to TRBJ1-3; 7 bases are a match to TRBD1. Looked up from germline, CDR1 is LNHNV and CDR2 is YYDKDF (reference sequence). The CDR3 is made up of 13 amino acids. Trimming cost V 5 bases and J 10 bases; bases outside gene matches: 8. As DNA, the CDR3 is TGTGCCACCAGCGTCCGGGACAGTAAGACCATATATTTT. Translation gives CATSVRDSKTIYF.

The chain recombines TRBV6-5 with TRBJ1-1, with 10 bases matching TRBD1. Germline V CDR1 and CDR2: MNHEY, SVGAGI. V trimming: 5 bases; J trimming: 1 base; junction bases outside the gene matches: 4. There are 15 residues in the CDR3. The CDR3 loop is CASSLGDRGNTEAFF. The CDR3 nucleotides read TGTGCCAGCAGTCTCGGGGACAGGGGGAACACTGAAGCTTTCTTT.